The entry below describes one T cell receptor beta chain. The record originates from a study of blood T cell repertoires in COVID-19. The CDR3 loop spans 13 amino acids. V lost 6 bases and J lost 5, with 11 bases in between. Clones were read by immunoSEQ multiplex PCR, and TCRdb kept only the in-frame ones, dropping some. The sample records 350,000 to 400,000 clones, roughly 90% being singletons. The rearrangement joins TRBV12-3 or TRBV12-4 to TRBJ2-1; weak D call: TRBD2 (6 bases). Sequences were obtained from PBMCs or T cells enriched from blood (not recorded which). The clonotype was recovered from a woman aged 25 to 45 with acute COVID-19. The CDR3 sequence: CASRGLENNEQFF. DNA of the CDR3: TGTGCCAGCAGGGGACTGGAAAACAATGAGCAGTTCTTC.